One sample yielded the 28 T cell receptor beta chains listed below, sequenced in a study of T cells in Graves' hyperthyroidism and ophthalmopathy (dated by TCRdb to between 2019 and 2020). The protocol used for the library was multiplex PCR. The reads were generated on an Illumina HiSeq 2000. The TCR beta CDR3 regions were amplified from RNA transcripts. The first round of RT-PCR for the TCR CDR3 was performed with the HTBI primer set and the Qiagen OneStep RT-PCR kit. Using fastp at Q25 and MiXCR, TCRdb reprocessed the public reads and kept productive beta chains. Each entry merges the rows of one CDR3 protein and shows their most common DNA and genes. This sample lists 350,000 to 450,000 distinct CDR3 sequences; about 14% were detected once. In total, the top ten clones hold 25% to 30% of the sample. Sequences were obtained from blood. The receptors were gathered from a man in his forties or fifties with Graves' ophthalmopathy.

J is TRBJ1-2 and V is TRBV7-9; no definite D call. Germline assignment: CDR1 SEHNR and CDR2 FQNEAQ (reference sequence). With 4 bases removed from V and 1 base from J, the gap between germline ends came to 7 bases. This CDR3 has 13 amino acids. Here the CDR3 DNA reads TGTGCCAGCAGCTCGGACGATAACTATGGCTACACCTTC. This codes for CASSSDDNYGYTF.

This clonotype showed up many times. V gene TRBV6-1 combines with J gene TRBJ2-1; the match to TRBD2 covers 10 bases. Germline trimming cut 6 bases from V and 0 bases from J; bases unmatched to any gene: 20. Germline values: CDR1 MNHNS, CDR2 SASEGT. This CDR3 comprises 21 residues. This CDR3 is CASRKNPLPGLADSSYNEQFF. The CDR3 region has the DNA TGTGCCAGCAGAAAAAACCCACTGCCCGGACTAGCGGATAGCTCCTACAATGAGCAGTTCTTC.

This clonotype was detected a few times. The chain has TRBV18 and TRBJ2-7; D is undetermined. The CDR3 covers 13 residues. Germline V gene data show CDR1 as KGHSH and CDR2 as LQKENI. Trimming took 3 bases from V and 3 from J, leaving 9 bases between them. The CDR3 bases are TGTGCCAGCTCACCTGGAGAGGTCTACGAGCAGTACTTC. Translated: CASSPGEVYEQYF.

This clonotype was observed a few times. The V gene is TRBV20-1, the J gene TRBJ2-5; D may be TRBD2 (7 bases). This CDR3 region has 17 residues. Trimming left V 6 bases short and J 8 bases short, with 31 bases between. Germline CDR1 is DFQATT and CDR2 is SNEGSKA (reference sequence). CDR3 sequence reads: CSASGVGTTTSEGTQYF. CDR3 in DNA: TGCAGTGCCTCAGGGGTAGGCACTACTACTAGCGAGGGTACCCAGTACTTC.

The chain is built from TRBV12-3 or TRBV12-4 and TRBJ1-3; TRBD1 might be the D (5 bases). The V end was cut by 5 bases, the J end by 5 bases, with 13 bases between. The CDR3 is made up of 14 amino acids. In nucleotides, the CDR3 is TGTGCCAGCAGTCGGGACGCGGGTCGAAACACCATATATTTT. It codes for CASSRDAGRNTIYF.

In its sample, this clonotype was seen many times. J is TRBJ2-3 and V is TRBV2, with TRBD2 matching over 11 bases. CDR3 length equals 16 residues. The germline V gene has CDR1 SNHLY and CDR2 FYNNEI. Losses at the gene ends were 0 bases for V and 1 base for J; bases not matched to a gene: 0. CDR3 protein: CASSEALAGGTDTQYF. In nucleotides, the CDR3 is TGTGCCAGCAGTGAAGCACTAGCGGGGGGCACAGATACGCAGTATTTT.

This clonotype was found many times. The V and J genes are TRBV3-1 and TRBJ2-5, with D tentatively TRBD1 or TRBD2 (5 bases each). The V gene's germline CDR1 is LGHDT and CDR2 YNNKEL (reference sequence). This CDR3 is 21 amino acids long. Trimming left V 0 bases short and J 5 bases short, with 31 bases between. CDR3 protein: CASSQEGARGAPYPAAETQYF. CDR3 coding DNA: TGTGCCAGCAGCCAAGAGGGAGCTCGTGGGGCCCCGTACCCTGCAGCGGAGACCCAGTACTTC.

The chain recombines TRBV11-2 with TRBJ1-5; D is unresolved. V lost 1 base and J 5 bases, leaving 21 bases between the germline ends. CDR1 is SGHAT and CDR2 is FQNNGV in the germline V gene. The CDR3 runs to 18 residues. The CDR3 DNA reads as TGTGCCAGCAGCTTAGGGCTCTCGGGGATCCGGAAGGATCAGCCCCAGCATTTT. Protein: CASSLGLSGIRKDQPQHF.

CDR3 sequence: CASSMGWESNQPQHF. DNA for the CDR3: TGTGCCAGTAGTATGGGCTGGGAATCTAATCAGCCCCAGCATTTT. The V gene is TRBV19, the J gene TRBJ1-5, with D hard to call. In germline, CDR1 is LNHDA, CDR2 SQIVND (reference sequence). CDR3 size: 15 residues. V lost 3 bases and J lost 4, with 13 bases in between.

The V call is TRBV28, the J call TRBJ2-3, with TRBD1 identical over 10 bases. V lost 3 bases, J lost 4 bases, and 7 bases stayed unmatched. CDR1 is MDHEN and CDR2 is SYDVKM in the germline V gene. The CDR3 totals 16 residues. The chain's CDR3 is CASSFCGTGDADTQYF. As DNA, the CDR3 is TGTGCCAGCAGTTTTTGCGGGACAGGGGACGCAGATACGCAGTATTTT. Together with reference TRBV28 and TRBJ2-3, the CDR3 gives the full variable domain: DVKVTQSSRYLVKRTGEKVFLECVQDMDHENMFWYRQDPGLGLRLIYFSYDVKMKEKGDIPEGYSVSREKKERFSLILESASTNQTSMYLCASSFCGTGDADTQYFGPGTRLTVL.

There are a few counts of this clonotype. A read error may explain this, as a much larger clone is one base away. The rearrangement links TRBV20-1 to TRBJ2-7; the D is unclear. The CDR3 sequence is 10 residues long. In germline, CDR1 is DFQATT, CDR2 SNEGSKA (reference sequence). CDR3 sequence: CGAGRDEQYF. Here the CDR3 DNA reads TGCGGTGCAGGCCGGGACGAGCAGTACTTC.

This clonotype occurred many times. This rearrangement joins TRBV29-1 to TRBJ2-7; 7 bases are a match to TRBD2. This CDR3 is built from 14 residues. V lost 1 base to trimming and J lost 4 bases; unmatched junction nucleotides: 7. Germline CDR1 SQVTM, CDR2 ANQGSEA. The CDR3 spells CSVEGLAGEYEQYF. DNA of the CDR3: TGCAGCGTTGAAGGACTAGCAGGAGAATACGAGCAGTACTTC.

This clonotype was found many times. The chain carries TRBV20-1 and TRBJ2-3, with TRBD2 matching over 10 bases. Germline V gives CDR1 DFQATT, CDR2 SNEGSKA (reference sequence). The CDR3 extends over 14 amino acids. The trim removed 6 bases at V and 10 bases at J, leaving 13 bases unmatched. The CDR3: CSATKAGGPRSQYF. The CDR3 DNA follows: TGCAGTGCAACAAAAGCGGGAGGGCCCAGGTCGCAGTATTTT.

The sample holds many counts of this clonotype. The chain has TRBV6-1 and TRBJ2-2, with 8 bases fitting TRBD2. V was pared by 2 bases and J by 2 bases, with 13 bases of the junction left unmatched. The CDR3 is 19 residues long. Germline V gene lookup returns CDR1 MNHNS and CDR2 SASEGT. DNA of the CDR3: TGTGCCAGCAGTGAACTAACTTCTTGGGTAGCGGGAAACACCGGGGAGCTGTTTTTT. This codes for CASSELTSWVAGNTGELFF.

In regard to this clonotype: Just one base apart from a much larger clone, this may be a read error. A read error is likely, as this CDR3 ends without the conserved phenylalanine or tryptophan. V is TRBV29-1 and J is TRBJ2-7, with 11 bases lining up with TRBD2. Germline assignment: CDR1 SQVTM and CDR2 ANQGSEA. The CDR3 length is 16 residues. V lost 3 bases to trimming and J lost 1 base; unmatched junction nucleotides: 8. CDR3 protein: CSVEFPTSGTSYEQYL. In DNA form, the CDR3 reads TGCAGCGTTGAGTTCCCGACTAGCGGGACTTCCTACGAGCAGTACCTC.

V gene TRBV14 combines with J gene TRBJ2-1; unclear D gene. The CDR3 is 15 residues long. Trimming removed 0 bases at V and 9 bases at J, with 15 bases between. Per the germline V gene, CDR1 is SGHDN and CDR2 is FVKESK. The CDR3, as DNA: TGTGCCAGCAGCCAAGAATGGGCTAGTCTGGGTGAGCAGTTCTTC. Translation: CASSQEWASLGEQFF.

This clonotype showed up many times. The rearrangement uses TRBV30 and TRBJ2-3; a possible D gene is TRBD2 (6 bases). V lost 2 bases to trimming and J lost 6 bases, with 9 bases between them. This CDR3 region has 12 residues. CDR1 and CDR2 (germline): GTSNPN, SVGIG (reference sequence). The CDR3, as DNA: TGTGCCTGGAGTCGGGAGTTCGATACGCAGTATTTT. It codes for CAWSREFDTQYF.

Many counts were recorded for this clonotype. The chain joins TRBV7-8 to TRBJ2-7, with D possibly TRBD2 on 5 matching bases. Germline V gene sequence: CDR1 SGHVS, CDR2 FQNEAQ. Trimming took off 0 bases at V and 2 bases at J, with 8 bases between the two ends. This CDR3 spans 14 amino acids. In DNA form, the CDR3 reads TGTGCCAGCAGCTTAGCGTTGAGGGCCTACGAGCAGTACTTC. Translation gives CASSLALRAYEQYF.

In this sample, this clonotype turned up many times. The chain is built from TRBV28 and TRBJ2-2, with unresolved D. V shed 2 bases and J shed 7 bases, with 11 bases lying between them. Germline CDR1 reads MDHEN; CDR2 reads SYDVKM. This CDR3 is 14 amino acids long. Here the CDR3 reads CASSLPGAVGELFF. The CDR3 DNA sequence: TGTGCCAGCAGTTTACCGGGTGCCGTCGGGGAGCTGTTTTTT.

This clonotype appeared many times. The rearrangement links TRBV29-1 to TRBJ2-3; D is perhaps TRBD2 (6 bases). This CDR3 comprises 13 residues. V lost 4 bases and J lost 1, with 9 bases in between. Germline V lookup: CDR1 SQVTM, CDR2 ANQGSEA. DNA for the CDR3: TGCAGCGTTGTGGCTAGCGGCACAGATACGCAGTATTTT. This gives the protein CSVVASGTDTQYF.

This clonotype was recorded at least ten times. The CDR3 sequence: CSQNGYTF. The CDR3 DNA reads TGCAGTCAGAATGGCTACACCTTC. The chain uses TRBV20-1 and TRBJ1-2; no definite D call. The CDR3 runs 8 residues. Between the trimmed V and J ends, which lost 8 bases and 6 bases, there was a span of 4 bases. From germline, CDR1 is DFQATT and CDR2 SNEGSKA (reference sequence).

This clonotype was detected only a few times. The V gene is TRBV20-1, the J gene TRBJ1-3; no firm D call. V was shortened by 6 bases and J by 0 bases, with 6 bases between the two germline ends. Germline-derived CDR1 and CDR2 are DFQATT and SNEGSKA (reference sequence). The CDR3 length is 12 residues. CDR3 sequence: CSAARSGNTIYF. The CDR3 coding sequence is TGCAGTGCCGCACGCTCTGGAAACACCATATATTTT.

This clonotype was seen repeatedly, ten times or more. This chain connects TRBV12-3 or TRBV12-4 to TRBJ2-1; perhaps TRBD2 as D (7 bases). This CDR3 is 15 amino acids long. V lost 6 bases to trimming and J lost 10 bases, with 22 bases between them. This CDR3 reads CASSQPAGQPLEQFF. CDR3 sequence (DNA): TGTGCCAGCAGCCAACCAGCGGGACAACCCCTAGAGCAGTTCTTC.

This clonotype was picked up many times. V gene TRBV3-1 combines with J gene TRBJ2-7; 15 positions match TRBD2. Germline V gene lookup returns CDR1 LGHDT and CDR2 YNNKEL (reference sequence). The ends lost 1 base at V and 0 bases at J; junction bases unmatched: 4. The CDR3 has 18 residues. Written as DNA, the CDR3 is TGTGCCAGCAGCCAAGCAGGACTAGCGGGAGGGCCCTCCTACGAGCAGTACTTC. It specifies CASSQAGLAGGPSYEQYF.

This clonotype was counted only a few times. The rearrangement links TRBV19 to TRBJ2-1; 7 positions match TRBD2. The ends lost 5 bases at V and 3 bases at J; junction bases unmatched: 10. CDR1 is LNHDA, CDR2 SQIVND, per germline (reference sequence). The CDR3 runs 16 residues. CDR3: CASSPTTREDYNEQFF. The CDR3 region has the DNA TGTGCCAGTAGTCCCACAACCCGGGAGGACTACAATGAGCAGTTCTTC.

This clonotype was picked up many times. This chain uses TRBV20-1 with TRBJ2-3, with a tentative D call TRBD2 (5 bases). The CDR3 runs to 17 residues. V lost 3 bases and J lost 4, with 23 bases in between. Per the germline V gene, CDR1 is DFQATT and CDR2 is SNEGSKA (reference sequence). The CDR3 spells CSASRLASIWGPDTQYF. Here the CDR3 DNA reads TGCAGTGCTAGTCGCCTAGCTTCAATTTGGGGTCCAGATACGCAGTATTTT.

This clonotype was recorded only once. The chain has TRBV20-1 and TRBJ2-1, with 11 bases lining up with TRBD2. CDR1 and CDR2 (germline): DFQATT, SNEGSKA (reference sequence). The CDR3 contains 15 residues. The junction had 9 bases not matched to a gene; V was cut back by 1 base and J by 10 bases. CDR3 coding DNA: TGCAGTGCTAGAGGTAATAGCGGGAGGGCCGGGGAGCAGTTCTTC. This sequence encodes CSARGNSGRAGEQFF.

This clonotype showed up many times. V is TRBV11-2 and J is TRBJ1-1, with D unclear. The V gene's germline CDR1 is SGHAT and CDR2 FQNNGV. This CDR3 comprises 13 residues. Trimming cost V 5 bases and J 5 bases, with 12 bases left between them. This chain's CDR3 is CASSHPGGTEAFF. CDR3 coding DNA: TGTGCCAGCAGCCACCCCGGTGGGACTGAAGCTTTCTTT.